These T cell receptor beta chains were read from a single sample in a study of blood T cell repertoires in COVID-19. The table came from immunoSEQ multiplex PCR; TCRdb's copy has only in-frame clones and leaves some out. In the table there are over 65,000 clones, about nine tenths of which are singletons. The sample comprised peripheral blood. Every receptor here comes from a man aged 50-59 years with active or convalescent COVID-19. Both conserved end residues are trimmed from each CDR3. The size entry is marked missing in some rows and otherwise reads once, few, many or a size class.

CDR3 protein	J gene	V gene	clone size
ASVGAVGDRKY	TRBJ2-7	TRBV6-6	-
ASSVLVSGSTDTQY	TRBJ2-3	TRBV2	-
ASSLRGQGAYNEQF	TRBJ2-1	TRBV7-2	few
ASRTDRHSGNTIY	TRBJ1-3	TRBV19	-
ASSFGLAGVNEQF	TRBJ2-1	TRBV5-1	-
ASSQQGIAKNIQY	TRBJ2-4	TRBV16	few
ASSPGQGATYEQY	TRBJ2-7	TRBV5-8	-
ASSATRDSLRARLSGYT	TRBJ1-2	TRBV7-2	-
ASSALRTTGELF	TRBJ2-2	TRBV19	once
ATSDGTGESYEQY	TRBJ2-7	TRBV24-1	-
ASSYGTGELF	TRBJ2-2	TRBV21-1	once
ASSTPHASSGEGPETQY	TRBJ2-5	TRBV28	once
ASSMTPYEQY	TRBJ2-7	TRBV6-6	-
ASSEVRGTYEQY	TRBJ2-7	TRBV2	-